This T cell receptor beta chain was captured by sequencing in a study of cytomegalovirus exposure and HLA in healthy donors (TCRdb year 2017). General notes on the study: According to an earlier analysis of several hundred of the donors, about 179 million T cells yielded 117 million unique TCR beta sequences and 276 Gb of sequence data. About 300 gigabases of sequencing data and 70 million to 85 million unique TCR sequences were included in an early release covering roughly 600 HLA-typed donors. The study profiled the T cell repertoires of 500 to 800 subjects by immunosequencing and related them to cytomegalovirus serostatus. Donor age, sex, ethnicity and CMV serostatus were compiled together with the repertoire data. Of the 398 genotyped donors, 65% to 90% were placed in the genetic ancestry cluster associated with self-reported Caucasian donors. In addition to the first cohort of 500 to 850 subjects, a separate validation cohort of approximately 110 different subjects was used. In a later analysis, previously published TCR beta repertoires from 666 donors were re-analyzed and high-resolution HLA genotyping was added so that TCR occurrence patterns could be studied. The study combined high-throughput TCR immunosequencing, statistical association of individual TCRs with disease status, and machine learning to predict cytomegalovirus infection status. Typing coverage varied by locus: roughly 620-640 donors for A, B, C, DRB1 and DQB1; approximately 500 for DQA1; around 570 for DPA1; fewer than 480 for DPB1. On average, roughly 240,000 unique TCR beta nucleotide sequences were sequenced per donor among fewer than 500 genotyped donors of the cohort, with roughly 19% of those sequences being non-productive. Class I and class II HLA loci were covered by the typing at four-digit resolution. The study was designed to test whether signatures of past pathogen exposure could be identified by cataloging public T cell receptors. Four to six DR-DQ haplotypes were handled as single units for association and clustering, since linkage in the cohort was strong. All discovery cohort repertoires had been generated using a single sequencing platform. In the later analysis, no new phenotypic data were used to find candidate immune exposures; instead, reliance was placed on TCR beta sequences and their occurrence across donors. In an earlier analysis of a few hundred of the donors, high-throughput TCR beta sequencing was used to judge whether each TCR beta V gene segment behaved as functional or pseudogenic. In a later genetic analysis, genome-wide SNP genotypes for 398 of the 666 donors were used, and that subset was treated as a discovery cohort.

Points on this clone: Its antigen target is currently unknown. Per-base quality was not reported, and no clone a single base away is much larger than it.

The library relied on the immunoSEQ multiplex PCR assay. The multiplex PCR relied on a mix of 60 forward primers for TCR Vbeta segments and 13 reverse primers for TCR Jbeta segments. A multiplex PCR assay on genomic DNA amplified the CDR3 region of rearranged TCR beta genes. The amplified TCR beta libraries were sequenced on the Illumina HiSeq System as 87-base-pair reads. Per the original workflow: Across the 500 to 850 repertoires, a later analysis counted roughly 77 million unique TCR beta chains, roughly 11 million of which were shared by at least two donors. To remove PCR and sequencing errors, raw reads were error-corrected and collapsed into unique sequences using a nearest-neighbor algorithm that merged closely related sequences. Alignment of CDR3 sequences to IMGT reference sequences was used to assign V, D and J gene segments. For a sequence to be retained, at least a six-nucleotide match to both a V gene segment and a J gene segment was required. A rearrangement counted as productive if the CDR3 had no stop codons and remained in frame with V and J, and every other rearrangement counted as non-productive. Following IMGT convention, CDR3 was defined as the stretch from the second conserved V-encoded cysteine to the conserved J-encoded phenylalanine. Sequences without an unambiguous match to a single V gene segment were excluded from the earlier analysis of about 600 of the donors. In an earlier analysis of a few hundred of the donors, V segments were called functional above 56.7% productive rearrangements and were called segregating when the between-donor standard deviation exceeded 5%. A statistical classification framework was built to diagnose cytomegalovirus status from the catalog of TCR beta chain sequences. In a later analysis, V and J genes were assigned by comparing TCR nucleotide sequences against IMGT/GENE-DB human TR gene sequences. Using the TCRdist pipeline, a later analysis assigned CDR3 sequences along with most-parsimonious VDJ recombination scenarios. In a later analysis, each TCR beta chain was defined by its CDR3 amino acid sequence together with its V-gene family, and reads lacking a unique V-gene family were excluded. A later analysis removed several hundred highly shared, low-generation-probability nucleotide sequences to deal with suspected cross-contamination and a sequencing artifact. A later analysis calculated a clonal expansion index for each public chain from normalized within-repertoire ranks of inferred template counts. In a later analysis, generation probabilities were computed with a VDJ recombination model fitted to out-of-frame rearrangements, and the resulting probabilities were checked against IGoR. A later analysis scored TCR-TCR, TCR-HLA and TCR-CMV co-occurrence with hypergeometric tests, applying a repertoire-size bias correction to TCR pairs. In a later analysis, false discovery rates were estimated by permuting HLA or CMV assignments 20 times. In a later analysis, co-occurring TCRs were grouped with DBSCAN, and TCRdist sequence similarity was added when clustering was performed within HLA-allele-positive subsets. For co-occurrence clustering, repertoires with fewer than 30,000 or more than 120,000 public chains were excluded, along with five or six repertoires with anomalous nucleotide sharing. The clones in this table, taken by TCRdb from immuneACCESS, are in-frame only. Not every clone is retained; where verified, under half of the shortfall comes from an unresolved V gene, and the cause of the rest is unknown. V, J and clone size reflect that table, while D and trimming were determined from the DNA. A total of some 150,000 clones appear in this sample, over 75% of them only once. Of the sample, 1.7% falls within the top ten clones.

Overall results and qualifications from the work: Most CMV-associated TCR beta chains appeared to be HLA-restricted in a later analysis, and the HLA associations seemed to be driven largely by CMV exposure. An earlier analysis of around 540 of the donors showed that most TCR beta V segments appeared in productive rearrangements either about 90% or about 30% of the time, which broadly matched IMGT annotations. Roughly uniform sequencing depth across donors was assumed in presence/absence analyses, although this assumption may not hold. A later analysis reported that several top co-occurrence clusters appeared linked to parvovirus B19, influenza, CMV and Epstein-Barr virus. In a later analysis, TCR association rates were found to vary across HLA loci, with the most associated TCRs seen for DRB1 alleles and the fewest for HLA-C alleles. The sequencing pipeline was judged likely to have produced a cluster of highly shared sequence variants as a technical artifact. According to the authors, the approach could potentially be generalized to other disease states and immunological phenotypes. Around 16 rarely observed V segments, including chromosome 9 orphons, were excluded from the earlier analysis of some 590 of the donors because counts were too low. A total of fewer than 200 TCR beta chains were listed by the study as associated with cytomegalovirus. A later genetic analysis reported fewer N-insertions in productive TCRs among donors in an Asian-associated ancestry cluster than the roughly 720-donor mean. Only TCR beta chains were sequenced in this cohort, and the absence of alpha or paired-chain data limited detectable features. In a later analysis, HLA-associated TCR beta chains were found to be more clonally expanded and to have lower generation probabilities than equally common non-associated chains. For the cohort, immune exposure information was limited to CMV serostatus. V-gene and J-gene trimming of TCR beta chains was associated with a missense DCLRE1C variant in a later genetic analysis, and the association was replicated in an independent cohort. A few of the identified cytomegalovirus-associated TCR beta chains were confirmed in vitro to be specific for cytomegalovirus antigens. A further reported finding was that TCR beta sequences accurately predicted the HLA-A and HLA-B alleles for most subjects in the first cohort. When HLA alleles, especially DR and DQ, strongly co-occurred, TCR associations were difficult to assign to individual alleles. At a false discovery rate of 0.05, a later analysis linked fewer than 20,000 TCR beta sequences to specific HLA alleles. Linkage disequilibrium might explain the correlated functional status among segregating V segments, but an unknown experimental factor could not be ruled out. The classifier was reported to diagnose cytomegalovirus status with high specificity and sensitivity in both the original cohort and the validation cohort. While some public TCRs were present in many individuals, most TCR sequences turned up only very rarely across donors. Some IMGT-functional V segments, including TRBV6-2 and TRBV6-3, could not be distinguished by the 87-base-pair reads and were therefore excluded. Because HLA typing was unavailable for some donors at each locus, only the typed subset was used in association tests.

The cohort was made up of about 610 healthy bone marrow donors. All cohort members were sampled while nominally healthy, although unrecorded immune exposures were likely present. The donor tested CMV seronegative and was one of the 352 seronegative cohort members. A peripheral blood sample was provided by each donor, and peripheral blood mononuclear cells were used for TCR beta sequencing. Genomic DNA was extracted from the blood cell samples with the Qiagen DNeasy Blood Extraction Kit. CDR1 and CDR2, per the germline V gene (reference sequence), are SGHNT and YYREEE. The CDR3, cysteine through phenylalanine, is 15 amino acids long. The sequence is cut down to CDR3 DNA, 45 bases in frame from base 1. Trimming at the junction amounts to 4 bases on V and 1 base on J, and the germline ends lie 14 bases apart.

The receptor chain draws on TRBV5-4 and TRBJ1-1; TRBD1 might be the D gene, on 6 matching bases. This TCR was recovered from a woman aged 25 to 39 in good health and CMV-seronegative. The sample taken for sequencing was PBMCs. The nucleotide sequence is given as TGTGCCAGCAGCCCCGACGGCAGGGGGAACACTGAAGCTTTCTTT. This yields the protein CASSPDGRGNTEAFF.